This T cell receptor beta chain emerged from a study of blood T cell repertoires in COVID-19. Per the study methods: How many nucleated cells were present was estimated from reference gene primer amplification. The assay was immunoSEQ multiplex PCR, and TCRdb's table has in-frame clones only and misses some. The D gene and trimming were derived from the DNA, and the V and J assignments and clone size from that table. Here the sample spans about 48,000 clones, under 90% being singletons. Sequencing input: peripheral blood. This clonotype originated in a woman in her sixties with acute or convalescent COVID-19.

CDR3 sequence (DNA): TGTGCCAGCAGCTTGTCTAGTCGTGAGACCCAGTACTTC. The encoded protein is CASSLSSRETQYF. The chain is built from TRBV7-9 and TRBJ2-5; D not resolved. This CDR3 has 13 amino acids. The V gene's germline CDR1 is SEHNR and CDR2 FQNEAQ (reference sequence). V was pared by 3 bases and J by 5 bases, with 10 bases between.